This TCR beta chain was obtained from a study of blood T cell repertoires in COVID-19. Whole-study context: Samples of COVID-19 (acute and convalescent) were obtained from the United States, Italy and Spain. PBMCs, B-cell-depleted T cells, or T cells provided the cDNA or gDNA that made up the material.

Authors' analysis steps: Nucleated cell number was recorded as an estimate derived from reference gene primer amplification. Profiling relied on immunoSEQ multiplex PCR, and the TCRdb table lists in-frame clones only, not all of them. V and J calls plus clone size are reproduced from that table; the DNA served to infer D and trimming. The sample gives tens of thousands of clones, approximately 92% of which show up once; approximately 15% is in the top ten. The CDR3 totals 12 residues. Germline V lookup: CDR1 LGHDT, CDR2 YNNKEL (reference sequence). The germline V and J ends were trimmed by 4 bases and 6 bases, with 10 bases remaining between them.

The chain is built from TRBV3-1 (or the pseudogene TRBV3-2) and TRBJ2-7, with D possibly being TRBD2 (6 bases). Specimen: peripheral blood. The sequence derives from a man older than 75 with acute or convalescent COVID-19. The CDR3, as DNA: TGTGCCAGCAGCCGGGCGGGAAGCGAGCAGTACTTC. This translates into CASSRAGSEQYF.